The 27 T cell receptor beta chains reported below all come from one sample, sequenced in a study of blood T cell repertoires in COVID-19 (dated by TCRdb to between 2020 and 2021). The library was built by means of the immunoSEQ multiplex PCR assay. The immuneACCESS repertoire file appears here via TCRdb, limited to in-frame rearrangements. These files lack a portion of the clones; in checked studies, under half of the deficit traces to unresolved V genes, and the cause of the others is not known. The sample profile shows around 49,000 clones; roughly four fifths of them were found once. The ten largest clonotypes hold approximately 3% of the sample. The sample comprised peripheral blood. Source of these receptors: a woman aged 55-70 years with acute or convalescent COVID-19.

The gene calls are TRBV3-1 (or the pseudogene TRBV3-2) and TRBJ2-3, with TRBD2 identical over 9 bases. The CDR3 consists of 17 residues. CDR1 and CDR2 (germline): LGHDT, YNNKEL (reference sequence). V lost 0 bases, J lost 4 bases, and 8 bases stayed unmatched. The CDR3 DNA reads TGTGCCAGCAGCCAAGAGGTCTCTGGGACTAGCCCAGATACGCAGTATTTT. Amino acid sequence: CASSQEVSGTSPDTQYF.

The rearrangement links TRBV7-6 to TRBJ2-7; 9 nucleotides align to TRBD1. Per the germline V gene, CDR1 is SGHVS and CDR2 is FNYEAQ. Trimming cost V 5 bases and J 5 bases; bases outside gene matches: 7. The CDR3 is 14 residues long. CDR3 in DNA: TGTGCCAGCAGCACCCGGGACAGGGTACACGAGCAGTACTTC. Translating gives CASSTRDRVHEQYF.

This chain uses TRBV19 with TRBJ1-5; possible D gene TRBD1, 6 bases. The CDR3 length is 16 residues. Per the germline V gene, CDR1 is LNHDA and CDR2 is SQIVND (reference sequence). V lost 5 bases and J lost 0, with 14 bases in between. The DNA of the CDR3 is TGTGCCAGTAGTGGTCAGGGGAGCTATAGCAATCAGCCCCAGCATTTT. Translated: CASSGQGSYSNQPQHF.

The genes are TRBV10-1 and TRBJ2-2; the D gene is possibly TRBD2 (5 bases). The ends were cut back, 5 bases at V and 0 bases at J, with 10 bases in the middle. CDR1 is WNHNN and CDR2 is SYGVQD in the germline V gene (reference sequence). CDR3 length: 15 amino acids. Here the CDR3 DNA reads TGCGCCAGCAGTTCCGCGCGGGCGAACACCGGGGAGCTGTTTTTT. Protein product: CASSSARANTGELFF.

CDR3 sequence reads: CAICRGGNQPQHF. CDR3 nucleotides: TGTGCCATCTGCAGGGGAGGCAATCAGCCCCAGCATTTT. The rearrangement uses TRBV10-3 and TRBJ1-5, with D maybe TRBD1 (6 bases). The germline V gene encodes CDR1 ENHRY and CDR2 SYGVKD. V was trimmed by 8 bases and J by 2 bases, leaving 10 bases between them. This CDR3 is built from 13 residues.

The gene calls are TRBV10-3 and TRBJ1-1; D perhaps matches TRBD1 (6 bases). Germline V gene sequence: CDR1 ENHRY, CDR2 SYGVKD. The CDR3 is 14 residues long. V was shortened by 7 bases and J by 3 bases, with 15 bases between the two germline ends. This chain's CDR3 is CAINGAGGDTEAFF. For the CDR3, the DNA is TGTGCCATCAATGGGGCGGGGGGCGACACTGAAGCTTTCTTT.

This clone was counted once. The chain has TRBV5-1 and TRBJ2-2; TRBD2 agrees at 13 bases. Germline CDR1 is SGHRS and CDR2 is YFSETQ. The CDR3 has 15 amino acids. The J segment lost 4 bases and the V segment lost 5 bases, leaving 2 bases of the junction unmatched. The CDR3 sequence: CASSRTSGSTGELFF. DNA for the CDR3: TGCGCCAGCAGTCGGACTAGCGGGAGCACCGGGGAGCTGTTTTTT.

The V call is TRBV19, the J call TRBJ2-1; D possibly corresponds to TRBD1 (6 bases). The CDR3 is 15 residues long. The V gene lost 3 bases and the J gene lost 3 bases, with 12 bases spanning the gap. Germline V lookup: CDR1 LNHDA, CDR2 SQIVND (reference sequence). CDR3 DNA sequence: TGTGCCAGTAGTATCAGTGGGACATACTACAATGAGCAGTTCTTC. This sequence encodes CASSISGTYYNEQFF. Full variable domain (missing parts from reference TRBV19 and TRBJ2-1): DGGITQSPKYLFRKEGQNVTLSCEQNLNHDAMYWYRQDPGQGLRLIYYSQIVNDFQKGDIAEGYSVSREKKESFPLTVTSAQKNPTAFYLCASSISGTYYNEQFFGPGTRLTVL.

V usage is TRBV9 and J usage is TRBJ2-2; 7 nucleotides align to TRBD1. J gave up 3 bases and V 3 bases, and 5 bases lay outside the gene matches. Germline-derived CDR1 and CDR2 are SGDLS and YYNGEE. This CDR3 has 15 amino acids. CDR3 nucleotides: TGTGCCAGCAGCGCGACAGGGTGGGACACCGGGGAGCTGTTTTTT. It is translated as CASSATGWDTGELFF.

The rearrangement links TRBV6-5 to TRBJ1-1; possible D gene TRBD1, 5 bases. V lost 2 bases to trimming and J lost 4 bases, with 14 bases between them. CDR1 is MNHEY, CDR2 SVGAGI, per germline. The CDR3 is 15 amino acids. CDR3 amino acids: CASSYTRTRSTEAFF. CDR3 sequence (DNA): TGTGCCAGCAGTTACACCCGGACAAGGAGCACTGAAGCTTTCTTT.

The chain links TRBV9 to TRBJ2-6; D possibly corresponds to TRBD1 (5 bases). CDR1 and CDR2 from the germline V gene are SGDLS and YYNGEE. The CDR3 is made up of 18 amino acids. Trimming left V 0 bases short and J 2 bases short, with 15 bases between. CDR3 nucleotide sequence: TGTGCCAGCAGCGTAGGGGGCGGAAAAACAACTGGGGCCAACGTCCTGACTTTC. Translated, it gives CASSVGGGKTTGANVLTF.

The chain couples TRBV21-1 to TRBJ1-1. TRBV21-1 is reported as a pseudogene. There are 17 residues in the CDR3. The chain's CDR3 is CASSLRAGKHQNTEAFF. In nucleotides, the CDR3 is TGTGCCAGCAGCTTGCGGGCCGGCAAACACCAGAACACTGAAGCTTTCTTT.

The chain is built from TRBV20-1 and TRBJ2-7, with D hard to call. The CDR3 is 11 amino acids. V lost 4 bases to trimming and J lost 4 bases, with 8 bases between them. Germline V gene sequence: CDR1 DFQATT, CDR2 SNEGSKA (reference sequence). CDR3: CSATRKYEQYF. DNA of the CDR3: TGCAGTGCTACTAGAAAGTACGAGCAGTACTTC.

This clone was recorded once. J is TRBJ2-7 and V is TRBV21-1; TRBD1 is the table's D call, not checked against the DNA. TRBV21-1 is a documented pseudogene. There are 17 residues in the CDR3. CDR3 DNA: TGTGCCAGCAGCTCAACCCGGGACAGGGGGGTTAGCTACGAGCAGTACTTC. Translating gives CASSSTRDRGVSYEQYF.

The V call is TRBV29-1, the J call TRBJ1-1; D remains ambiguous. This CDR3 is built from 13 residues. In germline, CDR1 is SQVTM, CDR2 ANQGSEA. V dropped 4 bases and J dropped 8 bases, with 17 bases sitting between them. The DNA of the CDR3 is TGCAGCGTTGGCGAGGGAAGAACGTCGGAAGCTTTCTTT. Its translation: CSVGEGRTSEAFF.

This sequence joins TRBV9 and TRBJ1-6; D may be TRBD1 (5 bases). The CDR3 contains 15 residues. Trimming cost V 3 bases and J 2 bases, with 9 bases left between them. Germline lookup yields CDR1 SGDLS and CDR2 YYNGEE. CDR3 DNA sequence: TGTGCCAGCAGCGCCCGGGGGACCTATAATTCACCCCTCCACTTT. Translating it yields CASSARGTYNSPLHF.

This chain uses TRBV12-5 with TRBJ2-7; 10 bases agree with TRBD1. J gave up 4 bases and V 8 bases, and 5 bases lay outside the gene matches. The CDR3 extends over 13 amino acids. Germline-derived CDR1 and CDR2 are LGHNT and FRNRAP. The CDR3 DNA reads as TGTGCTAGTAGGGGGACAGGGGTTTACGAGCAGTACTTC. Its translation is CASRGTGVYEQYF.

The CDR3 loop is CASSAQRGRQTQYF. Here the CDR3 DNA reads TGTGCCAGCAGCGCCCAAAGGGGGCGGCAGACCCAGTACTTC. The chain employs TRBV14 and TRBJ2-5, with 7 positions matching TRBD1. This CDR3 is 14 amino acids long. Germline trimming cut 5 bases from V and 6 bases from J; bases unmatched to any gene: 9. Germline V gene data show CDR1 as SGHDN and CDR2 as FVKESK.

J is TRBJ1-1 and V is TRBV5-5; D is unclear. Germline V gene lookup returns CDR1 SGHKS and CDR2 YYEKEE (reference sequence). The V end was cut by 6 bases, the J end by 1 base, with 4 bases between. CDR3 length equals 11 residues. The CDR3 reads CASTENTEAFF. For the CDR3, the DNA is TGTGCCAGCACAGAGAACACTGAAGCTTTCTTT.

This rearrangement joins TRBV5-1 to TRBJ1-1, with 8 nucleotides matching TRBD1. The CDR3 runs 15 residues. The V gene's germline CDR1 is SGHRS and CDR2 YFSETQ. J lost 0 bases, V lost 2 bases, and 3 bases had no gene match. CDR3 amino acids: CASSFGGQVNTEAFF. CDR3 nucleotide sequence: TGCGCCAGCAGCTTTGGGGGACAGGTGAACACTGAAGCTTTCTTT.

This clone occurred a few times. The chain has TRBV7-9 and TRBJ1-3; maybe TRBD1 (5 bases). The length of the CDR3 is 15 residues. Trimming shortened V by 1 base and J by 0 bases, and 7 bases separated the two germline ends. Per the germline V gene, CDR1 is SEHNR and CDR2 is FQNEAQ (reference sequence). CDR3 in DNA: TGTGCCAGCAGCTTAGGGGGGGTCTCTGGAAACACCATATATTTT. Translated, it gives CASSLGGVSGNTIYF.

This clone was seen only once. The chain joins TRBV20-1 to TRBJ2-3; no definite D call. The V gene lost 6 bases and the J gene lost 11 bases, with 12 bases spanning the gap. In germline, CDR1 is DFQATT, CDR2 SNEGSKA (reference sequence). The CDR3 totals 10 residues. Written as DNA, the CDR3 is TGCAGTGCCGCTAATATAGTGCAGTATTTT. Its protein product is CSAANIVQYF.

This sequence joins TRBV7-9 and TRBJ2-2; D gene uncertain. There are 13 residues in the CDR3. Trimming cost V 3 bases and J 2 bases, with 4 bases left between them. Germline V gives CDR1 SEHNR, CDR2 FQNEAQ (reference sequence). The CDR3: CASSFKNTGELFF. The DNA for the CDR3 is TGTGCCAGCAGCTTTAAAAACACCGGGGAGCTGTTTTTT. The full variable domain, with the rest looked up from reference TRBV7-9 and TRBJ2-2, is DTGVSQNPRHKITKRGQNVTFRCDPISEHNRLYWYRQTLGQGPEFLTYFQNEAQLEKSRLLSDRFSAERPKGSFSTLEIQRTEQGDSAMYLCASSFKNTGELFFGEGSRLTVL.

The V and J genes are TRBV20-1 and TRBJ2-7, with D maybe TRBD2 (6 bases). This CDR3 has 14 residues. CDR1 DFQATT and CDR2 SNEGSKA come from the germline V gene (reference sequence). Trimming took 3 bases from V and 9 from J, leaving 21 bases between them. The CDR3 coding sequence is TGCAGTGCTAGTACTACTAGCCGCTCTTCAGGGCAGTACTTC. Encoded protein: CSASTTSRSSGQYF.

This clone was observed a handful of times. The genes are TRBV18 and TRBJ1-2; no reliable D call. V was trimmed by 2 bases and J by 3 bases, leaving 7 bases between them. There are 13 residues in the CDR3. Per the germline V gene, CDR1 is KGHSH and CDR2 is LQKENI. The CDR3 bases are TGTGCCAGCTCACCAGGGGAGCACTATGGCTACACCTTC. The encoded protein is CASSPGEHYGYTF.

The CDR3 DNA reads TGTGCCAGCAGTTCAGGGGACAGGGTGCAAGAGACCCAGTACTTC. This sequence encodes CASSSGDRVQETQYF. The rearrangement joins TRBV6-5 to TRBJ2-5; 9 bases agree with TRBD1. The germline V gene has CDR1 MNHEY and CDR2 SVGAGI. The V segment lost 4 bases and the J segment 2 bases; nucleotides outside the gene matches: 5. This CDR3 comprises 15 residues.

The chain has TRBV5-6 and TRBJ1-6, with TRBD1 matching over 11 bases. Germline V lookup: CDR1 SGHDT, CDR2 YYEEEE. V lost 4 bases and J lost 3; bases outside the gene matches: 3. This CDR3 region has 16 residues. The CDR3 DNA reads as TGTGCCAGCAGCCTGGACAGGGGGCTCTATAATTCACCCCTCCACTTT. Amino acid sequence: CASSLDRGLYNSPLHF.